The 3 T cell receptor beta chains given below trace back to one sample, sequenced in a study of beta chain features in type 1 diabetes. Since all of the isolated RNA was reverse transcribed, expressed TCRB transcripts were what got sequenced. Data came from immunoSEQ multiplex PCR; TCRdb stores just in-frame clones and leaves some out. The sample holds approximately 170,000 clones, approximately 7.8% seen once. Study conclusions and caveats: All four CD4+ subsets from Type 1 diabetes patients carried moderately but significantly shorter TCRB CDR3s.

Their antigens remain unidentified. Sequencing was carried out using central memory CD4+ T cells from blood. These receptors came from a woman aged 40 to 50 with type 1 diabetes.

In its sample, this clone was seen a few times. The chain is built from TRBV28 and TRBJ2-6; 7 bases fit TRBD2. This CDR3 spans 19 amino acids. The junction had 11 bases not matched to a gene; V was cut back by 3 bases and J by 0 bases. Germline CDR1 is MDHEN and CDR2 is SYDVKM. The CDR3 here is CASSFGWGGGNSGANVLTF. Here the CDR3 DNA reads TGTGCCAGCAGTTTTGGTTGGGGCGGGGGTAACTCTGGGGCCAACGTCCTGACTTTC. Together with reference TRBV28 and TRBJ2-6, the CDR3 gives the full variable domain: DVKVTQSSRYLVKRTGEKVFLECVQDMDHENMFWYRQDPGLGLRLIYFSYDVKMKEKGDIPEGYSVSREKKERFSLILESASTNQTSMYLCASSFGWGGGNSGANVLTFGAGSRLTVL.

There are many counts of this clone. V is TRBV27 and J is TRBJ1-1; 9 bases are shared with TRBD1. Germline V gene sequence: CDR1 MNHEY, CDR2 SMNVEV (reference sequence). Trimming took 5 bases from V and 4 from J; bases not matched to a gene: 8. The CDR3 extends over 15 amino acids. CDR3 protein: CASSRGTGLPTEAFF. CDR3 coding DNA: TGTGCCAGCAGTAGAGGGACAGGGCTTCCCACTGAAGCTTTCTTT.

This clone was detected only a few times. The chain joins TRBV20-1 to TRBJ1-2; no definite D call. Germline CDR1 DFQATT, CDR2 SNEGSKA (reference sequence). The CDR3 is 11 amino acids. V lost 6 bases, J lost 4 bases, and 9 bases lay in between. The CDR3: CSAPERYGYTF. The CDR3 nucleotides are TGCAGTGCCCCTGAGCGCTATGGCTACACCTTC.